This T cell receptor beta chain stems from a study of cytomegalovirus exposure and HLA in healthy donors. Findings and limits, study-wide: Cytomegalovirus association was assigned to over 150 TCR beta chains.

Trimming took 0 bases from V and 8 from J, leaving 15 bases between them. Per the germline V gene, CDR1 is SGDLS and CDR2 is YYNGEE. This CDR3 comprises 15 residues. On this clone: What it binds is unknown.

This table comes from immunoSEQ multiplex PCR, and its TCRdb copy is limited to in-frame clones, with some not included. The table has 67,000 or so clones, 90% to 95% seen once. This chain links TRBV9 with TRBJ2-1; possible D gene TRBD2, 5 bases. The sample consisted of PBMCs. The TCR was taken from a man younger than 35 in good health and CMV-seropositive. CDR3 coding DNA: TGTGCCAGCAGCGTAGGAGTTGGACTTCTTTATGAGCAGTTCTTC. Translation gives CASSVGVGLLYEQFF.